This TCR beta chain was retrieved from a study of cytomegalovirus exposure and HLA in healthy donors. Whole-study context: Among the 350 to 500 donors who were genotyped, about 80% fell in the genetic ancestry cluster that is associated with self-reported Caucasian donors.

About this clone: Its antigen is not identified.

Primers included in the PCR were 60 Vbeta and 13 Jbeta primers. TCRdb's copy holds only in-frame clones and misses some; the assay was immunoSEQ multiplex PCR. The sample comprises 130,000 or so clones, about four fifths of which are singletons, and more than 1.4% rests with the top ten. Findings of the study overall: Donors belonging to an Asian-associated ancestry cluster reportedly showed fewer N-insertions in productive TCRs than the 666-donor mean, according to what a later analysis found. It was likely that a cluster of highly shared sequence variants was a sequencing artifact. Earlier analysis looked at TCR beta V segments, and most were productive about 87% or about 30% of the time.

The CDR3 length is 15 residues. The V gene end was trimmed by 2 bases and the J gene end by 5 bases; junction bases not matched to a gene: 5. In germline, CDR1 is SGHRS, CDR2 YFSETQ. The chain has TRBV5-1 and TRBJ2-7; 12 bases match TRBD2. The sample consisted of PBMCs. The sequence was obtained from a woman between 18 and 30 years old in good health and CMV-seronegative. In DNA, the CDR3 is TGCGCCAGCAGCTTTACTAGCGGGGGGAACAACGAGCAGTACTTC. This encodes CASSFTSGGNNEQYF. Drawing the rest from reference TRBV5-1 and TRBJ2-7, the complete variable domain is KAGVTQTPRYLIKTRGQQVTLSCSPISGHRSVSWYQQTPGQGLQFLFEYFSETQRNKGNFPGRFSGRQFSNSRSEMNVSTLELGDSALYLCASSFTSGGNNEQYFGPGTRLTVT.